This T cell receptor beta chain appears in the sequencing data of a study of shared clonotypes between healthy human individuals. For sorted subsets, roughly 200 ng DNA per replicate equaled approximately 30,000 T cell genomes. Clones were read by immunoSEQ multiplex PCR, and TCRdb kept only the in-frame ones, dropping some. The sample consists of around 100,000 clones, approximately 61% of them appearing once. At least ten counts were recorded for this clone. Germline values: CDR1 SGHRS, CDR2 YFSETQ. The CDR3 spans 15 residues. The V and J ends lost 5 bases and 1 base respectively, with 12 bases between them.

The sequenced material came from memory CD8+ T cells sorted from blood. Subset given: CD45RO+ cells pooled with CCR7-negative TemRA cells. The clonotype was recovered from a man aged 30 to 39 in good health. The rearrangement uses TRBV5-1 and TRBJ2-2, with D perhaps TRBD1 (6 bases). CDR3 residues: CASSFTGMNTGELFF. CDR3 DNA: TGCGCCAGCAGTTTCACAGGGATGAACACCGGGGAGCTGTTTTTT. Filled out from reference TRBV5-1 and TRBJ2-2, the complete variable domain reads KAGVTQTPRYLIKTRGQQVTLSCSPISGHRSVSWYQQTPGQGLQFLFEYFSETQRNKGNFPGRFSGRQFSNSRSEMNVSTLELGDSALYLCASSFTGMNTGELFFGEGSRLTVL.